This is a list of T cell receptor beta chains from one sample in a study of vaccination and CD4 T cells after COVID-19. Their antigens are not known. TCRdb reprocessed the PCR reads via MiXCR and lists one record per CDR3 protein. The sample yields approximately 15,000 distinct CDR3 sequences, 51% seen once. What was sequenced was CD4+ T cells from blood, cultured in vitro. Receptors were obtained from a human donor who had recovered from COVID-19. CDR3s include the opening cysteine and the closing phenylalanine or tryptophan. A D gene is named only where the DNA matches it firmly. A row's size may be missing; if present it is once, few, many or a size class.

size: NA; D: TRBD1; J: TRBJ1-2; V: TRBV18; DNA: TGTGCCAGCTCTCCAGACAGGGGCGACACCATCTATGGCTACACCTTC; CDR3: CASSPDRGDTIYGYTF
size: NA; D: NA; J: TRBJ2-5; V: TRBV18; DNA: TGTGCCAGCTCACCACCGCCCCGCGATATACAGGGCGGACAAGAGACCCAGTACTTC; CDR3: CASSPPPRDIQGGQETQYF
size: NA; D: NA; J: TRBJ1-2; V: TRBV6-2/TRBV6-3; DNA: TGTGCCAGCAGTTACTCGATACAGGCGGACGCTATTTATGGCTACACCTTC; CDR3: CASSYSIQADAIYGYTF
size: few; D: NA; J: TRBJ2-7; V: TRBV20-1; DNA: TGCAGTGCAGCGGGCGGGGCAGGAGAGCAGTACTTC; CDR3: CSAAGGAGEQYF
size: few; D: NA; J: TRBJ2-3; V: TRBV7-2; DNA: TGTGCCAGCAGCTCCGCGGGCGGGTATGGAGATACGCAGTATTTT; CDR3: CASSSAGGYGDTQYF
size: NA; D: NA; J: TRBJ1-5; V: TRBV7-6; DNA: TGTGCCAGCAGCCAAGAGAGGGATCAGCCCCAGCATTTT; CDR3: CASSQERDQPQHF
size: NA; D: NA; J: TRBJ2-5; V: TRBV5-1; DNA: TGCGCCAGCAGCCGACAGGGAGGTGAAGAGACCCAGTACTTC; CDR3: CASSRQGGEETQYF
size: NA; D: NA; J: TRBJ2-1; V: TRBV19; DNA: TGTGCCAGTAGTCTATTCTACAATGAGCAGTTCTTC; CDR3: CASSLFYNEQFF
size: once; D: NA; J: TRBJ2-5; V: TRBV30; DNA: TGTGCCTGGAGTTTATCAGGAGAGACCCAGTACTTC; CDR3: CAWSLSGETQYF
size: NA; D: NA; J: TRBJ2-4; V: TRBV28; DNA: TGTGCCAGCAGCCGAACTGGACATTCAGGCAAAAACATTCAGTACTTC; CDR3: CASSRTGHSGKNIQYF
size: NA; D: NA; J: TRBJ1-2; V: TRBV4-3; DNA: TGCGCCCACTTCGAGGCTAACTATGGCTACACCTTC; CDR3: CAHFEANYGYTF
size: NA; D: NA; J: TRBJ1-2; V: TRBV19; DNA: TGTGCCAGTAGTAAACAGGCCGATGGGGACTATGGCTACACCTTC; CDR3: CASSKQADGDYGYTF
size: NA; D: TRBD2; J: TRBJ2-2; V: TRBV25-1; DNA: TGTGCCAGCACGGCGAGCGGGGTCAACACCGGGGAGCTGTTTTTT; CDR3: CASTASGVNTGELFF
size: once; D: NA; J: TRBJ1-3; V: TRBV12-3/TRBV12-4; DNA: TGTGCCAGCAGTTACATGGGCTCGCCTGGAAACACCATATATTTT; CDR3: CASSYMGSPGNTIYF
size: NA; D: NA; J: TRBJ1-5; V: TRBV7-8; DNA: TGTGCCAGCAGCTTATTCAATAGGGGGGTTGATCAGCCCCAGCATTTT; CDR3: CASSLFNRGVDQPQHF
size: NA; D: TRBD1; J: TRBJ1-6; V: TRBV12-3/TRBV12-4; DNA: TGTGCCAGCAGTTTAGGACAGGGTTTGAGTAATTCACCCCTCCACTTT; CDR3: CASSLGQGLSNSPLHF
size: NA; D: NA; J: TRBJ2-7; V: TRBV27; DNA: TGTGCCAGCAGCCCCTTAGGGACACCGTCCTACGAGCAGTACTTC; CDR3: CASSPLGTPSYEQYF
size: NA; D: NA; J: TRBJ1-3; V: TRBV7-6; DNA: TGTGCCAGCAGCTTAGCGATAGGGTCGCAAGGGTACACCATATATTTT; CDR3: CASSLAIGSQGYTIYF
size: few; D: NA; J: TRBJ2-3; V: TRBV24-1; DNA: TGTGCCACCAGGGGCACCACAGATACGCAGTATTTT; CDR3: CATRGTTDTQYF
size: NA; D: NA; J: TRBJ1-5; V: TRBV6-2/TRBV6-3; DNA: TGTGCCAGCAGTTCAAGGAGGGGGAGTAGCAATCAGCCCCAGCATTTT; CDR3: CASSSRRGSSNQPQHF
size: few; D: NA; J: TRBJ1-1; V: TRBV7-2; DNA: TGTGCCAGCAGCTTAGGGCCGCAGGGTACTGAAGCTTTCTTT; CDR3: CASSLGPQGTEAFF
size: NA; D: NA; J: TRBJ1-1; V: TRBV20-1; DNA: TGCAGTGCTAGAGATTGGGGGGCTGCAGAGAACACTGAAGCTTTCTTT; CDR3: CSARDWGAAENTEAFF
size: few; D: NA; J: TRBJ1-2; V: TRBV7-3; DNA: TGTGCCAGCAGCTTGACTACCGACTATGGCTACACCTTC; CDR3: CASSLTTDYGYTF
size: few; D: NA; J: TRBJ2-7; V: TRBV7-8; DNA: TGTGCCAGCAGCCCTGGGCACAAGGGAGGGCAGTACTTC; CDR3: CASSPGHKGGQYF
size: NA; D: NA; J: TRBJ1-6; V: TRBV20-1; DNA: TGCAGTGCTGCGACAGGAGTTAATTCACCCCTCCACTTT; CDR3: CSAATGVNSPLHF
size: NA; D: TRBD1; J: TRBJ2-3; V: TRBV4-3; DNA: TGCGCCAGCAGCCAAGATGGGGGACAGGGTGCCGATACGCAGTATTTT; CDR3: CASSQDGGQGADTQYF
size: NA; D: TRBD2; J: TRBJ2-7; V: TRBV7-3; DNA: TGTGCCAGCAGCTTAGGGCCGACTAGCGTACCCTTTAGTGTCTACGAGCAGTACTTC; CDR3: CASSLGPTSVPFSVYEQYF
size: few; D: TRBD1; J: TRBJ1-1; V: TRBV20-1; DNA: TGCAGTGCTAGAGTCACAGGGGGGGGACATATGAACACTGAAGCTTTCTTT; CDR3: CSARVTGGGHMNTEAFF
size: NA; D: NA; J: TRBJ2-5; V: TRBV19; DNA: TGTGCCAGTAGTATAGGGGGGGCCCGAGAGACCCAGTACTTC; CDR3: CASSIGGARETQYF
size: few; D: NA; J: TRBJ2-7; V: TRBV20-1; DNA: TGCAGTGCTAGAGGCGGATTCGGGGGCAGTTACGAGCAGTACTTC; CDR3: CSARGGFGGSYEQYF
size: NA; D: TRBD1; J: TRBJ1-2; V: TRBV19; DNA: TGTGCCAGTAGCGACAGGGTTGGAAATGGCTACACCTTC; CDR3: CASSDRVGNGYTF
size: NA; D: NA; J: TRBJ1-6; V: TRBV5-8; DNA: TGTGCCAGCAGCTTGGGCCAGATTAATTCACCCCTCCACTTT; CDR3: CASSLGQINSPLHF
size: NA; D: TRBD2; J: TRBJ2-4; V: TRBV20-1; DNA: TGCAGTGCTAGCCCAGCGGGGGGCCTACACATTCAGTACTTC; CDR3: CSASPAGGLHIQYF
size: few; D: NA; J: TRBJ2-2; V: TRBV11-2; DNA: TGTGCCAGCAGCTTGGGCAGGGCTCTGACCGGGGAGCTGTTTTTT; CDR3: CASSLGRALTGELFF
size: few; D: NA; J: TRBJ1-1; V: TRBV7-2; DNA: TGTGCCAGCAGCTTAGGCAGTCCCATGAACACTGAAGCTTTCTTT; CDR3: CASSLGSPMNTEAFF